This is a list of T cell receptor beta chains from one sample in a study of T cells in Graves' hyperthyroidism and ophthalmopathy. TCRdb recomputed calls from the multiplex PCR reads with MiXCR, one row per CDR3 protein. This repertoire shows hundreds of thousands of distinct CDR3 sequences, just over 45% found once; its top ten account for just over 8%. The sequencing input was peripheral blood or thyroid tissue (not recorded which). The source of these receptors is a young woman with Graves' hyperthyroidism. The CDR3 runs from the conserved cysteine through the conserved F or W. Fields, in order: V gene, J gene, D gene, clone size, CDR3 protein, CDR3 DNA. A D gene is named only where the DNA matches it firmly. Some rows have no size entry. The others give once, few or many, or a class for an expanded clone.

>TRBV7-9|TRBJ1-2|TRBD1|.
CASSLVPDRAGNYGYTF
TGTGCCAGCAGCTTAGTCCCAGACAGGGCGGGTAACTATGGCTACACCTTC
>TRBV20-1|TRBJ1-2|.|.
CSASTVNYGYTF
TGCAGTGCTAGCACAGTTAACTATGGCTACACCTTC
>TRBV19|TRBJ2-7|.|.
CASSIGGRSYEQYF
TGTGCCAGTAGTATAGGTGGCAGATCCTACGAGCAGTACTTC
>TRBV7-9|TRBJ1-6|.|.
CASSLARNTNF
TGTGCCAGCAGCTTAGCGCGAAACACCAACTTT
>TRBV15|TRBJ1-4|.|.
CATSRDPTSYEKLFF
TGTGCCACCAGCAGAGACCCCACCTCCTATGAAAAACTGTTTTTT
>TRBV6-4|TRBJ1-1|.|.
CASSAPSGVSGTEAFF
TGTGCCAGCAGTGCTCCCTCAGGGGTATCAGGCACTGAAGCTTTCTTT
>TRBV10-1|TRBJ2-5|.|.
CASSESAEGGTETQYF
TGCGCCAGCAGTGAGTCAGCGGAAGGGGGGACGGAGACCCAGTACTTC
>TRBV10-3|TRBJ1-1|.|many
CAISESPAEAFF
TGTGCCATCAGTGAGTCACCAGCCGAAGCTTTCTTT
>TRBV5-1|TRBJ1-6|.|.
CASSLDQGYGSPLHF
TGCGCCAGCAGCTTGGATCAGGGCTACGGTTCACCCCTCCACTTT
>TRBV5-1|TRBJ1-4|.|.
CASSLEYPGTNEKLFF
TGCGCCAGCAGCTTGGAGTATCCCGGGACTAATGAAAAACTGTTTTTT
>TRBV12-3/TRBV12-4|TRBJ1-5|.|many
CASKDSLRNQPQHF
TGTGCCAGCAAGGACAGTTTGCGCAATCAGCCCCAGCATTTT
>TRBV6-5|TRBJ2-2|.|few
CASSEGGDGELFF
TGTGCCAGCAGTGAAGGGGGTGACGGGGAGCTGTTTTTT